The sequence of this TCR beta chain was determined in a study of a mutant IDH1 vaccine in newly diagnosed glioma. Study-level background: Patients arrived already treated with radiotherapy, temozolomide, or both, most having had both.

Assay used: immunoSEQ multiplex PCR; TCRdb lists only in-frame clones, some missing. The sample yields some 31,000 clones, roughly 79% seen once. As for this clone: Its specificity is not known.

Notes on the study in general: Seemingly, pseudoprogression had no relation to changes in the top peripheral T cell clonotypes. There were vaccine-induced immune responses in around 94% of the patients.

Sample time point: week 35, safety follow-up. What each vaccine dose contained was 300 ug of mutant IDH1 20-mer peptide, accompanied by topical imiquimod. Each tumor in the donors was a new WHO grade 3 or 4 astrocytoma, IDH1-mutant and ATRX-lost. Germline V gives CDR1 LNHDA, CDR2 SQIVND (reference sequence). CDR3 length: 15 residues. V was cut by 7 bases and J by 4 bases, with 19 bases left in between. The sample consisted of PBMCs, taken from a glioma patient whose treatment included an IDH1 peptide vaccine. The chain joins TRBV19 to TRBJ1-2; D unresolved. The origin of this receptor is a woman between 25 and 40 years old with glioma. Some clones in this sample may be carry-over from other donors' samples. CDR3 DNA sequence: TGTGCCAGTACCACGGCCAGAAGTTCGCTCTATGGCTACACCTTC. This translates into CASTTARSSLYGYTF.